A selection of T cell receptor beta chains follows, all from one sample in a study of shared clonotypes between healthy human individuals. The table came from immunoSEQ multiplex PCR; TCRdb's copy has only in-frame clones and leaves some out. The data contain fewer than 850,000 clones, about 96% of them seen just once; the ten biggest clones take up less than 0.25%. Source material: naive CD8+ T cells sorted from blood. Receptors originate from a man aged 25-45 years in good health. The CDR3 runs from the conserved cysteine through the conserved F or W. A D gene is named only where the DNA matches it firmly. Rows give clone size only sometimes, using once, few, many, or a class for an expanded clone.

j_call | v_call | clone_size | d_call | cdr3_aa | cdr3_nt
TRBJ2-7 | TRBV7-2 | - | TRBD2 | CASRRGLAGTEQYF | TGTGCCAGCAGGCGGGGACTAGCGGGAACCGAGCAGTACTTC
TRBJ2-7 | TRBV29-1 | - | - | CSVEYTDSYEQYF | TGCAGCGTTGAATATACCGACTCCTACGAGCAGTACTTC
TRBJ1-2 | TRBV6-5 | - | TRBD1 | CASSHGDRANYGYTF | TGTGCCAGCAGCCACGGGGACAGGGCGAACTATGGCTACACCTTC
TRBJ2-3 | TRBV28 | - | - | CASRNAGPTDTQYF | TGTGCCAGCAGGAACGCGGGCCCCACAGATACGCAGTATTTT
TRBJ2-1 | TRBV27 | - | - | CASSQEDTYNEQFF | TGTGCCAGCAGTCAGGAGGATACCTACAATGAGCAGTTCTTC
TRBJ2-2 | TRBV28 | - | - | CASSLTGNTGELFF | TGTGCCAGCAGTTTGACGGGGAATACCGGGGAGCTGTTTTTT
TRBJ2-2 | TRBV7-9 | - | TRBD2 | CASSSTLAGVNTGELFF | TGTGCCAGCAGCTCAACGTTAGCGGGAGTGAACACCGGGGAGCTGTTTTTT
TRBJ2-3 | TRBV5-6 | - | TRBD2 | CASSLAGLAGGKDTQYF | TGTGCCAGCAGCTTGGCGGGACTAGCGGGAGGAAAGGATACGCAGTATTTT
TRBJ2-1 | TRBV7-2 | once | TRBD2 | CASSLALGGGYNEQFF | TGTGCCAGCAGCTTAGCGCTTGGGGGAGGGTACAATGAGCAGTTCTTC
TRBJ2-3 | TRBV5-4 | - | TRBD1 | CASSSGQAYTDTQYF | TGTGCCAGCAGCTCGGGACAGGCCTACACAGATACGCAGTATTTT
TRBJ2-5 | TRBV7-9 | - | - | CASSSTVTETQYF | TGTGCCAGCAGCTCCACCGTGACGGAGACCCAGTACTTC
TRBJ1-1 | TRBV5-6 | - | - | CASSSTANTEAFF | TGTGCCAGCAGCTCGACAGCAAACACTGAAGCTTTCTTT
TRBJ2-3 | TRBV4-1 | - | TRBD2 | CASSQPGTRPTDTQYF | TGCGCCAGCAGCCAGCCCGGGACTAGACCCACAGATACGCAGTATTTT
TRBJ2-7 | TRBV27 | - | - | CASSFLPTYEQYF | TGTGCCAGCAGTTTTTTACCGACCTACGAGCAGTACTTC
TRBJ1-4 | TRBV10-3 | - | TRBD1 | CAISQQTGTNEKLFF | TGTGCCATCAGTCAACAGACAGGGACTAATGAAAAACTGTTTTTT
TRBJ2-7 | TRBV5-4 | - | - | CASSFQGTYEQYF | TGTGCCAGCAGCTTCCAGGGTACCTACGAGCAGTACTTC
TRBJ2-1 | TRBV10-3 | - | TRBD2 | CAISDLASGRAEQFF | TGTGCCATCAGCGACCTAGCTAGCGGGAGAGCTGAGCAGTTCTTC
TRBJ2-7 | TRBV27 | - | - | CASSPRLDTAYEQYF | TGTGCCAGCAGTCCCCGATTGGACACTGCCTACGAGCAGTACTTC
TRBJ1-2 | TRBV4-1 | - | - | CASSQGGQSNYGYTF | TGCGCCAGCAGCCAAGGCGGACAGTCTAACTATGGCTACACCTTC
TRBJ2-7 | TRBV6-6 | - | TRBD2 | CASTLADLSSYEQYF | TGTGCCAGCACCCTAGCGGACCTGAGCTCCTACGAGCAGTACTTC
TRBJ1-1 | TRBV9 | - | TRBD1 | CASSSDGRGSTEAFF | TGTGCCAGCAGCTCCGACGGCAGGGGGAGCACTGAAGCTTTCTTT
TRBJ2-2 | TRBV13 | - | TRBD2 | CASSPAGDGFTGELFF | TGTGCCAGCAGTCCAGCGGGAGATGGTTTTACCGGGGAGCTGTTTTTT
TRBJ2-1 | TRBV7-6 | - | TRBD2 | CASSLANTPGLAGEQFF | TGTGCCAGCAGCTTAGCGAATACTCCGGGACTAGCGGGGGAGCAGTTCTTC
TRBJ2-7 | TRBV9 | - | - | CASSVGSGDYEQYF | TGTGCCAGCAGCGTAGGGAGTGGGGATTACGAGCAGTACTTC
TRBJ1-5 | TRBV27 | - | TRBD1 | CASSALDRAQPQHF | TGTGCCAGCAGTGCCTTGGACAGGGCTCAGCCCCAGCATTTT
TRBJ2-7 | TRBV29-1 | - | - | CSVELQGYEQYF | TGCAGCGTTGAGCTACAGGGCTACGAGCAGTACTTC
TRBJ2-2 | TRBV27 | - | - | CASRILGTGELFF | TGTGCCAGCAGAATACTCGGCACCGGGGAGCTGTTTTTT
TRBJ2-7 | TRBV6-5 | - | - | CASSEDTYEQYF | TGTGCCAGCAGTGAGGACACCTACGAGCAGTACTTC
TRBJ2-7 | TRBV27 | - | TRBD2 | CASSPRLRGLAGVSYEQYF | TGTGCCAGCAGTCCCCGCCTTAGGGGACTAGCGGGAGTGTCCTACGAGCAGTACTTC
TRBJ2-7 | TRBV15 | - | TRBD1 | CATSDRDRGDEQYF | TGTGCCACCAGCGATCGGGACAGGGGGGACGAGCAGTACTTC
TRBJ2-1 | TRBV6-1 | once | TRBD2 | CASTPSGSSYNEQFF | TGTGCCAGCACCCCTAGCGGGAGTTCCTACAATGAGCAGTTCTTC
TRBJ1-2 | TRBV4-3 | - | TRBD1 | CASTPGTGLSGGGYTF | TGCGCCAGCACCCCGGGGACAGGGTTATCAGGCGGGGGCTACACCTTC
TRBJ2-7 | TRBV15 | - | TRBD1 | CATSRGQGASSYEQYF | TGTGCCACCAGCAGAGGACAGGGGGCATCCTCCTACGAGCAGTACTTC
TRBJ2-7 | TRBV11-2 | - | - | CASSLTGTGQYF | TGTGCCAGCAGCCTCACAGGGACCGGGCAGTACTTC
TRBJ1-1 | TRBV6-6 | few | - | CASSSGSGIEAFF | TGTGCCAGCAGTTCTGGGTCGGGGATTGAAGCTTTCTTT
TRBJ2-7 | TRBV7-4 | - | - | CASSFIILEQYF | TGTGCCAGCAGCTTCATAATTTTGGAGCAGTACTTC
TRBJ2-1 | TRBV18 | - | TRBD2 | CASSPGGLGNEQFF | TGTGCCAGCTCACCGGGAGGACTAGGCAATGAGCAGTTCTTC
TRBJ2-1 | TRBV7-9 | - | TRBD2 | CASSHKTGGSSEQFF | TGTGCCAGCAGCCATAAAACGGGGGGGTCTAGTGAGCAGTTCTTC
TRBJ2-7 | TRBV7-9 | - | TRBD1 | CASSSGTGLSYEQYF | TGTGCCAGCAGCTCCGGGACAGGGTTGTCTTACGAGCAGTACTTC
TRBJ2-3 | TRBV4-1 | - | - | CASSLPSGVDTQYF | TGCGCCAGCAGCCTCCCTTCGGGGGTAGATACGCAGTATTTT
TRBJ2-2 | TRBV9 | - | - | CASSVAGEETFKTGELFF | TGTGCCAGCAGCGTAGCCGGGGAAGAGACCTTTAAGACCGGGGAGCTGTTTTTT
TRBJ1-2 | TRBV29-1 | - | - | CSGREGRIDGYTF | TGCAGTGGCAGGGAGGGAAGGATTGATGGCTACACCTTC
TRBJ2-2 | TRBV7-2 | - | TRBD2 | CASSSALAGVFTGELFF | TGTGCCAGCAGCTCAGCCCTGGCGGGAGTATTTACGGGGGAGCTGTTTTTT
TRBJ2-1 | TRBV29-1 | - | - | CSVEGADYNEQFF | TGCAGCGTTGAGGGAGCAGACTACAATGAGCAGTTCTTC
TRBJ2-1 | TRBV27 | - | TRBD2 | CASSSDLAGGLPYNEQFF | TGTGCCAGCAGTTCCGATTTAGCGGGAGGTCTCCCCTACAATGAGCAGTTCTTC
TRBJ1-5 | TRBV28 | - | - | CASSLWGDQPQHF | TGTGCCAGCAGTTTATGGGGGGATCAGCCCCAGCATTTT
TRBJ2-5 | TRBV11-2 | - | - | CASSLVKRTQYF | TGTGCCAGCAGCTTAGTTAAACGGACCCAGTACTTC